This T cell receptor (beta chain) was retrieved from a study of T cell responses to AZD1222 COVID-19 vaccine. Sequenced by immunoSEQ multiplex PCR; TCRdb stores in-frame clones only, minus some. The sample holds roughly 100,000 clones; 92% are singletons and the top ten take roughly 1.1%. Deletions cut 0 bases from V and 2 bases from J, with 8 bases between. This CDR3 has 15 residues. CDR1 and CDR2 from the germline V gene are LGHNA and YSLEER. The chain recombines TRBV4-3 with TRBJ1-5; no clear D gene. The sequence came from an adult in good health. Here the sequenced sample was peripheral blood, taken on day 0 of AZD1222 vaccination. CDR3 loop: CASSQDGQRNQPQHF. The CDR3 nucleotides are TGCGCCAGCAGCCAAGATGGGCAGCGCAATCAGCCCCAGCATTTT.